This paragraph covers one T cell receptor (beta chain) sequence. Its antigen is unidentified. Original handling: For the immunoSEQ data, sequences were junction-only without quality scores, so filtering differed. Using immunoSEQ multiplex PCR, the repertoire was profiled, and TCRdb retains in-frame clones only, with some absent. V, J and clone size are those of that table, while D and trimming were read from the DNA. The data show about 2,500,000 clones, approximately 94% seen once. V lost 3 bases, J lost 2 bases, and 19 bases lay in between. The CDR3 consists of 17 residues. The germline V gene has CDR1 KGHSH and CDR2 LQKENI. The authors divided CD4+ cells into CD45RA+ naive and CD45RA-negative memory subsets. This sample is part of a study of shared clonotypes between healthy human individuals. Study-level information: Donor ages ranged 18 to 49 years: a couple of women, three men.

Study-wide findings and caveats: Generation probabilities of non-shared clonotypes were lower (relative to those shared by all four donors).

The chain links TRBV18 to TRBJ2-5, with D possibly being TRBD1 (5 bases). The specimen sequenced was naive CD4+ T cells sorted from blood. Subset in this sample: CD45RA+ positively selected. This sequence was found in a man aged 18 to 30 in good health. DNA of the CDR3: TGTGCCAGCTCACCCCCGATGGGCGGTGGGGCACAAGAGACCCAGTACTTC. Protein product: CASSPPMGGGAQETQYF.